These 16 T cell receptor beta chains were sequenced from one sample in a study of blood T cell repertoires in COVID-19. Produced via immunoSEQ multiplex PCR; TCRdb's table is partial and in-frame only. The sample includes about 200,000 clones, 86% of them seen just once. Specimen: PBMCs or T cells enriched from blood (not recorded which). These receptors were obtained from a man aged 40-50 years with acute COVID-19.

This clone was observed a handful of times. The genes are TRBV5-4 and TRBJ2-1; 7 bases fit TRBD2. Germline V gene sequence: CDR1 SGHNT, CDR2 YYREEE (reference sequence). The CDR3 has 15 residues. V gave up 1 base and J gave up 8 bases; unmatched junction bases: 9. The CDR3 spells CASSLFLGLGDEQFF. The CDR3 coding sequence is TGTGCCAGCAGCTTGTTTCTAGGACTAGGGGATGAGCAGTTCTTC. The full variable domain, its missing parts supplied by reference TRBV5-4 and TRBJ2-1, is ETGVTQSPTHLIKTRGQQVTLRCSSQSGHNTVSWYQQALGQGPQFIFQYYREEENGRGNFPPRFSGLQFPNYSSELNVNALELDDSALYLCASSLFLGLGDEQFFGPGTRLTVL.

This clone was seen only once. The gene calls are TRBV7-6 and TRBJ2-7; 11 positions match TRBD1. CDR3 size: 14 residues. V gave up 6 bases and J gave up 4 bases; unmatched junction bases: 5. From germline, CDR1 is SGHVS and CDR2 FNYEAQ. The CDR3 is CASSIGQGAYEQYF. CDR3 in DNA: TGTGCCAGCAGTATCGGACAGGGGGCTTACGAGCAGTACTTC.

This chain links TRBV7-9 with TRBJ2-5, with D perhaps TRBD1 (7 bases). Germline lookup yields CDR1 SEHNR and CDR2 FQNEAQ (reference sequence). The CDR3 is made up of 14 amino acids. V dropped 5 bases and J dropped 5 bases, with 15 bases sitting between them. DNA for the CDR3: TGTGCCAGCAGCCCAGGGGGGAGAGACGAGACCCAGTACTTC. This codes for CASSPGGRDETQYF.

This clone was seen a handful of times. The J gene is TRBJ1-3, the V gene TRBV6-5; D gene uncertain. V was shortened by 8 bases and J by 4 bases, with 18 bases between the two germline ends. This CDR3 region has 15 residues. Germline V CDR1 and CDR2: MNHEY, SVGAGI. CDR3 coding DNA: TGTGCCAGCTGTAGGGAGATAAGCCTCGGAAACACCATATATTTT. This encodes CASCREISLGNTIYF.

With respect to this clone: Compared with germline, one end of the junction differs, possibly owing to a read error. V gene TRBV6-2 or TRBV6-3 combines with J gene TRBJ1-1, with D perhaps TRBD1 (6 bases). The CDR3 extends over 15 amino acids. Germline CDR1 and CDR2: MNHEY and SVGEGT. The CDR3 DNA reads as TGTGTCAGCAGTTCGAATAGGGGGGGATACACTGAAGCTTTCTTT. It yields the protein CVSSSNRGGYTEAFF.

This chain connects TRBV5-1 to TRBJ1-1; 8 nucleotides line up with TRBD1. Per germline, CDR1 SGHRS and CDR2 YFSETQ. V lost 0 bases and J lost 3; bases outside the gene matches: 4. CDR3 length: 15 amino acids. CDR3 sequence (DNA): TGCGCCAGCAGCTTGGCCCAGGGGGCGTACACTGAAGCTTTCTTT. Translated: CASSLAQGAYTEAFF.

This rearrangement joins TRBV18 to TRBJ2-1; TRBD2 might be the D (6 bases). V was clipped by 2 bases and J by 6 bases, with 17 bases between them. CDR3 length: 16 amino acids. From germline, CDR1 is KGHSH and CDR2 LQKENI. As DNA, the CDR3 is TGTGCCAGCTCACCAGGTCTGGGGGGAGAGGGCAATGAGCAGTTCTTC. Its protein product is CASSPGLGGEGNEQFF.

The V and J genes are TRBV30 and TRBJ1-4; TRBD1 matches 9 bases. J gave up 7 bases and V 1 base, and 4 bases lay outside the gene matches. The CDR3 extends over 14 amino acids. CDR1 and CDR2 from the germline V gene are GTSNPN and SVGIG (reference sequence). The CDR3 protein is CAWSAGTGLEKLFF. CDR3 coding DNA: TGTGCCTGGAGTGCTGGGACAGGGCTTGAAAAACTGTTTTTT.

The chain is built from TRBV19 and TRBJ1-1, with 9 bases identical to TRBD1. The trim removed 7 bases at V and 4 bases at J, leaving 13 bases unmatched. Germline V CDR1 and CDR2: LNHDA, SQIVND (reference sequence). The CDR3 has 16 amino acids. CDR3 sequence (DNA): TGTGCCAGTACGGTCCGGGACAGGGTTGTGGCCACTGAAGCTTTCTTT. It is translated as CASTVRDRVVATEAFF.

The chain has TRBV28 and TRBJ2-2; TRBD1 matches 8 bases. J gave up 0 bases and V 0 bases, and 3 bases lay outside the gene matches. There are 17 residues in the CDR3. Germline V gene lookup returns CDR1 MDHEN and CDR2 SYDVKM. CDR3 DNA sequence: TGTGCCAGCAGTTTATGGGAGACAGGGGCGAACACCGGGGAGCTGTTTTTT. It is translated as CASSLWETGANTGELFF. Full variable domain (missing parts from reference TRBV28 and TRBJ2-2): DVKVTQSSRYLVKRTGEKVFLECVQDMDHENMFWYRQDPGLGLRLIYFSYDVKMKEKGDIPEGYSVSREKKERFSLILESASTNQTSMYLCASSLWETGANTGELFFGEGSRLTVL.

The chain combines TRBV18 with TRBJ2-1; 8 bases fit TRBD1. Germline assignment: CDR1 KGHSH and CDR2 LQKENI. Trimming removed 3 bases from V and 6 bases from J; junction bases left unmatched: 16. This CDR3 is built from 18 residues. As DNA, the CDR3 is TGTGCCAGCTCACCGACGTTCCTCCAGGACAGGGCCGCCAATGAGCAGTTCTTC. Protein: CASSPTFLQDRAANEQFF.

This chain joins TRBV20-1 and TRBJ2-3, with 9 bases identical to TRBD2. This CDR3 contains 16 residues. V shed 3 bases and J 3 bases; nucleotides not matched to a gene: 10. Germline CDR1 and CDR2: DFQATT and SNEGSKA (reference sequence). CDR3 in DNA: TGCAGTGCTAGTAAGGGTCTAGCGGGGACAACAGATACGCAGTATTTT. Its protein product is CSASKGLAGTTDTQYF.

The chain recombines TRBV4-2 with TRBJ2-7; TRBD2 might be the D (5 bases). The CDR3 has 15 residues. Germline V gives CDR1 LGHNA, CDR2 YNFKEQ. Trimming pared 0 bases from V and 0 bases from J, leaving 9 bases between. Written as DNA, the CDR3 is TGTGCCAGCAGCCAAGATCTGGGGAGCTCCTACGAGCAGTACTTC. Translated, it gives CASSQDLGSSYEQYF.

The chain joins TRBV11-2 to TRBJ2-5; D is possibly TRBD2 (7 bases). The CDR3 has 11 amino acids. Looked up from germline, CDR1 is SGHAT and CDR2 is FQNNGV. V was clipped by 5 bases and J by 9 bases, with 10 bases between them. The CDR3 loop reads CASSIGGAQYF. The CDR3 DNA reads as TGTGCCAGCAGCATAGGGGGGGCCCAGTACTTC. The whole variable domain, remainder taken from reference TRBV11-2 and TRBJ2-5, is EAGVAQSPRYKIIEKRQSVAFWCNPISGHATLYWYQQILGQGPKLLIQFQNNGVVDDSQLPKDRFSAERLKGVDSTLKIQPAKLEDSAVYLCASSIGGAQYFGPGTRLLVL.

The CDR3 sequence is CASSLGLWAGLGYTF. As DNA, the CDR3 is TGTGCCAGCAGCTTAGGCTTGTGGGCAGGGTTGGGCTACACCTTC. The chain joins TRBV7-2 to TRBJ1-2, with D possibly matching TRBD1 (5 bases). Trimming cost V 1 base and J 8 bases, with 17 bases left between them. The CDR3 has 15 residues. Germline V gene data show CDR1 as SGHTA and CDR2 as FQGNSA.

The CDR3 region has the DNA TGTGCCAGCAGCTCGGAGCTGCCCTACGAGCAGTACTTC. Encoded protein: CASSSELPYEQYF. V is TRBV3-1 (or the pseudogene TRBV3-2) and J is TRBJ2-7; no clear D. The V gene's germline CDR1 is LGHDT and CDR2 YNNKEL (reference sequence). This CDR3 has 13 residues. V was pared by 5 bases and J by 2 bases, with 10 bases between.